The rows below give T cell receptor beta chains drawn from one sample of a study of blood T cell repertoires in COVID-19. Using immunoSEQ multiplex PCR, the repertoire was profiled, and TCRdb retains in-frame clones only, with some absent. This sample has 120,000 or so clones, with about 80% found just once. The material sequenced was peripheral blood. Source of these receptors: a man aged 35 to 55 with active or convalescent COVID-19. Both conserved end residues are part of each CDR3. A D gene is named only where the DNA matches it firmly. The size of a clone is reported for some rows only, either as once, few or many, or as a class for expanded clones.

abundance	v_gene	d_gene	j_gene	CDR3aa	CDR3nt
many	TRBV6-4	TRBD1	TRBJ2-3	CASSDSGQGADTQYF	TGTGCCAGCAGTGACTCGGGACAGGGGGCAGATACGCAGTATTTT
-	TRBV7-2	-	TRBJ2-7	CASSFTSGRPSSEQYF	TGTGCCAGCAGCTTTACATCAGGCAGGCCGTCCTCCGAGCAGTACTTC
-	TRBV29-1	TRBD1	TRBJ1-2	CSAEPTQGEHGYTF	TGCAGCGCCGAACCAACACAGGGGGAGCATGGCTACACCTTC
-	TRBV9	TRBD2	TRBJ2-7	CASSARASGSTYEQYF	TGTGCCAGCAGCGCCCGGGCTAGCGGGTCCACCTACGAGCAGTACTTC
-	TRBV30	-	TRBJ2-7	CAWSVRGGPYEQYF	TGTGCCTGGAGTGTACGGGGAGGCCCCTACGAGCAGTACTTC
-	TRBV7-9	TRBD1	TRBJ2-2	CASSRQGSGELFF	TGTGCCAGCAGCCGACAGGGGTCCGGGGAGCTGTTTTTT
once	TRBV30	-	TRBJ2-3	CAWSVLTPGTDTQYF	TGTGCCTGGAGTGTCCTAACTCCCGGCACAGATACGCAGTATTTT
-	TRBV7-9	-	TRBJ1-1	CASSPDRGENTEAFF	TGTGCCAGCAGCCCGGACCGGGGGGAGAACACTGAAGCTTTCTTT
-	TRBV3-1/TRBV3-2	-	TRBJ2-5	CASSPGQQETQYF	TGTGCCAGCAGCCCGGGTCAGCAAGAGACCCAGTACTTC
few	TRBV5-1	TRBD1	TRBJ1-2	CASSPEGADGYTF	TGCGCCAGCAGCCCGGAGGGGGCGGATGGCTACACCTTC
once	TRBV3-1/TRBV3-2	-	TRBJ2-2	CASSQSRTGELFF	TGTGCCAGCAGCCAATCGAGGACCGGGGAGCTGTTTTTT
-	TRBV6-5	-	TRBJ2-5	CASSYAQGRETQYF	TGTGCCAGCAGTTACGCCCAGGGTCGAGAGACCCAGTACTTC
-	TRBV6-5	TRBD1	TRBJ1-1	CASRGSRDRGTEAFF	TGTGCCAGCAGAGGGTCCAGGGACAGAGGTACTGAAGCTTTCTTT
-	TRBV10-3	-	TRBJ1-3	CAISEKGEISGNTIYF	TGTGCCATCAGTGAGAAGGGGGAGATCTCTGGAAACACCATATATTTT
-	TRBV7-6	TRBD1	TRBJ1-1	CASSLRPGQGGENTEAFF	TGTGCCAGCAGCTTAAGGCCGGGACAGGGTGGGGAGAACACTGAAGCTTTCTTT
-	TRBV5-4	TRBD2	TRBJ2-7	CASSPRGSSYEQYF	TGTGCCAGCAGTCCCCGCGGGAGCAGCTACGAGCAGTACTTC
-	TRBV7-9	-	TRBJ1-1	CASSSGLNSEAFF	TGTGCCAGCAGCTCGGGACTTAATTCTGAAGCTTTCTTT
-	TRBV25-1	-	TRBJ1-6	CASSEWGDNSPLHF	TGTGCCAGCAGTGAATGGGGGGATAATTCACCCCTCCACTTT
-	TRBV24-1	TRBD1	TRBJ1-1	CATSDTTGGNTEAFF	TGTGCCACCAGTGATACGACAGGGGGAAACACTGAAGCTTTCTTT
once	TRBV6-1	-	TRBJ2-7	CAARGMNEQYF	TGTGCCGCTCGCGGGATGAACGAGCAGTACTTC
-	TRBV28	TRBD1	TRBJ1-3	CASSPTGTATTIYF	TGTGCCAGCAGCCCTACCGGGACAGCCACCACCATATATTTT
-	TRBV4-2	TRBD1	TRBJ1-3	CASSGQGSYGNTIYF	TGTGCCAGCAGCGGACAGGGCAGTTATGGAAACACCATATATTTT
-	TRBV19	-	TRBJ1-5	CASSIGATDQPQHF	TGTGCCAGTAGTATAGGGGCCACCGATCAGCCCCAGCATTTT
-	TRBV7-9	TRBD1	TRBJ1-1	CASSKGDRVGNTEAFF	TGTGCCAGCAGCAAGGGAGACAGGGTTGGGAACACTGAAGCTTTCTTT
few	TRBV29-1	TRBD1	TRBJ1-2	CSVTTSSQGALYGYTF	TGCAGCGTAACCACCTCGTCCCAGGGGGCGCTGTATGGCTACACCTTC
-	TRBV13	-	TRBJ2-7	CASSLDRDGEQYF	TGTGCCAGCAGCTTAGACAGGGACGGGGAGCAGTACTTC
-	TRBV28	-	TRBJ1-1	CASSPPTNTEAFF	TGTGCCAGCAGTCCCCCCACTAACACTGAAGCTTTCTTT